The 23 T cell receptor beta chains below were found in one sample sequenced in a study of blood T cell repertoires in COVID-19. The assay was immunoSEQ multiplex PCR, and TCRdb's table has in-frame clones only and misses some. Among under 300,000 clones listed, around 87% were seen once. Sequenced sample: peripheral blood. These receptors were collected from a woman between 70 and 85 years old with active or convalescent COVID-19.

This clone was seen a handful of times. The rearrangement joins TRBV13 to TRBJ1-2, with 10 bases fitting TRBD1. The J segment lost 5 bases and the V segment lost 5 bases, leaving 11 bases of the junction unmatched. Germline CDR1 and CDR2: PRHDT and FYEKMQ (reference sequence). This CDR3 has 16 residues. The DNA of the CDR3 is TGTGCCAGCAGCCCCTCCCCGACAGGGGGCGCTTATGGCTACACCTTC. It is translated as CASSPSPTGGAYGYTF.

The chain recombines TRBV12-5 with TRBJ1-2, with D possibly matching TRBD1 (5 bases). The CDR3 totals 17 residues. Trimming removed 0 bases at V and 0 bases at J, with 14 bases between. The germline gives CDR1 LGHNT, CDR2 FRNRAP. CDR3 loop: CASGLVTRRGANYGYTF. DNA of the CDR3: TGTGCTAGTGGTTTGGTAACCCGGCGGGGGGCTAACTATGGCTACACCTTC.

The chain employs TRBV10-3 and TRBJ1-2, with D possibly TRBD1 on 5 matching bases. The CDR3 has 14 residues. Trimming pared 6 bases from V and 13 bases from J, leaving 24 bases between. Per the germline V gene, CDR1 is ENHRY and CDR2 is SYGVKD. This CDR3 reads CAISDRSGGVLRTF. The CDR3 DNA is TGTGCCATCAGCGACCGTTCTGGGGGGGTCCTCCGCACCTTC.

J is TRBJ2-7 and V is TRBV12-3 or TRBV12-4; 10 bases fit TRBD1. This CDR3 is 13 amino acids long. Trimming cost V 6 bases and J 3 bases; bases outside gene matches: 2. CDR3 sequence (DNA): TGTGCCAGCAGGGGACAGGGGAGCTACGAGCAGTACTTC. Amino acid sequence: CASRGQGSYEQYF.

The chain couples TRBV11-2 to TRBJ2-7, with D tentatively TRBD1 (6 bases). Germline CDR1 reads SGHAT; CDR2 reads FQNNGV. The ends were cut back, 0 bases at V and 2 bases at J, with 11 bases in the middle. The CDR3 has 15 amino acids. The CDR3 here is CASSLETGPPYEQYF. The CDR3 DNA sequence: TGTGCCAGCAGCTTAGAGACAGGACCACCCTACGAGCAGTACTTC.

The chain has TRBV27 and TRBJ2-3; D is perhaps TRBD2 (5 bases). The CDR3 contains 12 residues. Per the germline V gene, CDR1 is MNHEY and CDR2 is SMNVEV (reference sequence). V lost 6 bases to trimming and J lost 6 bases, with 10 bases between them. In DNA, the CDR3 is TGTGCCAGCAGACCACTAGGGGATACGCAGTATTTT. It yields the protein CASRPLGDTQYF.

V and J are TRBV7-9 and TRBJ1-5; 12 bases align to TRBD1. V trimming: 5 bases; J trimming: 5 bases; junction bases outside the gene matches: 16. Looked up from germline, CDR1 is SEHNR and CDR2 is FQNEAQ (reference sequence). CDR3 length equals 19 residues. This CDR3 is CASSAHRDRGRPVDQPQHF. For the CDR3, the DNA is TGTGCCAGCAGCGCCCACCGGGACAGGGGGCGGCCGGTAGATCAGCCCCAGCATTTT.

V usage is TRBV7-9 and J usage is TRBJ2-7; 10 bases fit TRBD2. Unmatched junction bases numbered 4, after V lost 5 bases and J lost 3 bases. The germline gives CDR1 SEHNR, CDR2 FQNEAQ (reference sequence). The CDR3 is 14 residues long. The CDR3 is CASSEVAGGYEQYF. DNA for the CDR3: TGTGCCAGCAGCGAAGTAGCGGGGGGCTACGAGCAGTACTTC.

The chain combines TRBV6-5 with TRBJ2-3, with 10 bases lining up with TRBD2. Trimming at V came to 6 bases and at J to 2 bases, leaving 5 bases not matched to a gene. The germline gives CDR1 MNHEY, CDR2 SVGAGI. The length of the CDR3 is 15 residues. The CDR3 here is CASSSAGGFTDTQYF. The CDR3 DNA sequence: TGTGCCAGCAGCTCAGCGGGGGGGTTCACAGATACGCAGTATTTT.

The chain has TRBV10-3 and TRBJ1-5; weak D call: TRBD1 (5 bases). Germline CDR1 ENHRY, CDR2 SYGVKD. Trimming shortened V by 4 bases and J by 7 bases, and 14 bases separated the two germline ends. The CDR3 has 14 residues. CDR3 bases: TGTGCCATCAGTGTGGGAAGGACACAACAGCCCCAGCATTTT. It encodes CAISVGRTQQPQHF.

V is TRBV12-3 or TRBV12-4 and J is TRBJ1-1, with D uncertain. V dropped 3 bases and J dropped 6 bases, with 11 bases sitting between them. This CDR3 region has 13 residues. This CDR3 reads CASSLTNNPEAFF. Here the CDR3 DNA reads TGTGCCAGCAGTTTGACAAATAACCCTGAAGCTTTCTTT.

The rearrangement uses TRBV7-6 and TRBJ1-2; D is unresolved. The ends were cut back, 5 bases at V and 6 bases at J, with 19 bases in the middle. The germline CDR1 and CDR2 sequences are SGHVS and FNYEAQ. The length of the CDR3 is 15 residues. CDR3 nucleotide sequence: TGTGCCAGCAGCATGCCGGGCAGTACTAGGGATGGCTACACCTTC. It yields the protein CASSMPGSTRDGYTF.

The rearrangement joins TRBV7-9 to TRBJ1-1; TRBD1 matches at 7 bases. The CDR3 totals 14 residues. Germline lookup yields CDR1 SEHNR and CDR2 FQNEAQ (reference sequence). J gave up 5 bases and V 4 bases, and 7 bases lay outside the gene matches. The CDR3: CASSWAGGGTEAFF. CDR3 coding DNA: TGTGCCAGCAGCTGGGCAGGGGGTGGAACTGAAGCTTTCTTT.

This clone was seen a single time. CDR3 DNA: TGTGCCAGCAGCGATTATCTAATTAGCAATGAAAAACTGTTTTTT. Translating it yields CASSDYLISNEKLFF. The chain carries TRBV11-2 and TRBJ1-4; D gene uncertain. Trimming pared 5 bases from V and 5 bases from J, leaving 15 bases between. CDR3 size: 15 residues. CDR1 SGHAT and CDR2 FQNNGV come from the germline V gene.

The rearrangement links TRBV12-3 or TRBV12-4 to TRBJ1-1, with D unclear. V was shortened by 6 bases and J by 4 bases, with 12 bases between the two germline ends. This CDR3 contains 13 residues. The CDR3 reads CASRYTTGTEAFF. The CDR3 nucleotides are TGTGCCAGCAGGTACACAACGGGCACTGAAGCTTTCTTT.

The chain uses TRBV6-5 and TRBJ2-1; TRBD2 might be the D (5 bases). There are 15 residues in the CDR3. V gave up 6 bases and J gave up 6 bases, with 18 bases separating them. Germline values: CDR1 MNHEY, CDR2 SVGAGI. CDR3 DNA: TGTGCCAGCAGGACCAGCGGCGGTATGGGCAATGAGCAGTTCTTC. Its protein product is CASRTSGGMGNEQFF.

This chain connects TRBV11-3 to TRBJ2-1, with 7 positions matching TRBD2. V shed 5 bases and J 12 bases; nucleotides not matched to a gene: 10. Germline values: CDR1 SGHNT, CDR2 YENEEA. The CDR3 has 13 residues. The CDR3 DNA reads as TGTGCCAGCAGCCATCGGGGGGAAACAGCGCAGTTCTTC. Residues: CASSHRGETAQFF.

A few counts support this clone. In DNA, the CDR3 is TGTGCCAGCAGTTGGGGGACAATGAACACTGAAGCTTTCTTT. It yields the protein CASSWGTMNTEAFF. This chain uses TRBV6-2 or TRBV6-3 with TRBJ1-1, with a tentative D call TRBD1 (6 bases). V shed 4 bases and J shed 0 bases, with 9 bases lying between them. The CDR3 loop spans 14 amino acids. Germline V gene sequence: CDR1 MNHEY, CDR2 SVGEGT.

CDR3 residues: CASSLKGMNTEAFF. The CDR3 region has the DNA TGTGCCAGCAGCTTGAAGGGGATGAACACTGAAGCTTTCTTT. The rearrangement links TRBV5-4 to TRBJ1-1, with a weak D call TRBD1 (5 bases). Germline values: CDR1 SGHNT, CDR2 YYREEE (reference sequence). V was clipped by 1 base and J by 0 bases, with 7 bases between them. The length of the CDR3 is 14 residues.

CDR3 in DNA: TGTGCCAGCAGCTCACATGGACAGGGGGCAGTCGAGCAGTACTTC. Translating gives CASSSHGQGAVEQYF. The genes are TRBV6-5 and TRBJ2-7, with 11 bases matching TRBD1. Germline values: CDR1 MNHEY, CDR2 SVGAGI. This CDR3 is built from 15 residues. With 6 bases clipped from V and 6 bases from J, the junction kept 10 bases outside the gene matches.

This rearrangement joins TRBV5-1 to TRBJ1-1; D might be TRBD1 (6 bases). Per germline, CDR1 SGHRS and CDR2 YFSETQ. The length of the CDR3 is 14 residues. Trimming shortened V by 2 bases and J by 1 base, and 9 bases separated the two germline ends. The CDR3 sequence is CASSLQGTNTEAFF. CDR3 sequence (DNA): TGCGCCAGCAGCTTACAGGGTACGAACACTGAAGCTTTCTTT.

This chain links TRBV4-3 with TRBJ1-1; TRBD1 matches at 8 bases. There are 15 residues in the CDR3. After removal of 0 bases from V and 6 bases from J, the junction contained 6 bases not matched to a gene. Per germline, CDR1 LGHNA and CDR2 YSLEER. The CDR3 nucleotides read TGCGCCAGCAGCCAAGACCCCCGACAGGGGCCTGAAGCTTTCTTT. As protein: CASSQDPRQGPEAFF.

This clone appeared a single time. CDR3 sequence reads: CASSREGTGGQPQHF. CDR3 sequence (DNA): TGTGCCAGCAGCCGAGAGGGGACAGGGGGCCAGCCCCAGCATTTT. The gene calls are TRBV16 and TRBJ1-5; 12 positions agree with TRBD1. J gave up 7 bases and V 4 bases, and 5 bases lay outside the gene matches. The CDR3 is 15 residues long. The germline V gene encodes CDR1 KGHSY and CDR2 FQNENV. Full variable domain (missing parts from reference TRBV16 and TRBJ1-5): GEEVAQTPKHLVRGEGQKAKLYCAPIKGHSYVFWYQQVLKNEFKFLISFQNENVFDETGMPKERFSAKCLPNSPCSLEIQATKLEDSAVYFCASSREGTGGQPQHFGDGTRLSIL.